These T cell receptor beta chains were read from a single sample in a study of blood T cell repertoires in COVID-19. Profiled with immunoSEQ multiplex PCR; TCRdb holds only in-frame clones, not every one. Found here are under 250,000 clones, 87% of them singletons; the top ten hold just over 2.5%. Sequences were obtained from PBMCs or T cells enriched from blood (not recorded which). The receptors here all came from a woman in her thirties with acute COVID-19. Each CDR3 is given with its conserved first and last residue. Fields, in order: J gene, clone size, V gene, CDR3 length, D gene, CDR3 protein, CDR3 DNA. The D gene is left open where the match is weak. Only part of the rows carry a size: once, few, many, or a class if the clone is expanded.

>TRBJ2-2|once|TRBV7-2|13|-
CASSLAAAGELFF
TGTGCCAGCAGCTTGGCCGCGGCCGGGGAGCTGTTTTTT
>TRBJ1-4|once|TRBV6-2/TRBV6-3|15|-
CASSYPGGHGEKLFF
TGTGCCAGCAGTTACCCGGGGGGGCACGGTGAAAAACTGTTTTTT
>TRBJ2-3|-|TRBV18|17|TRBD1
CASSPLVGQGITDTQYF
TGTGCCAGCTCACCATTAGTTGGACAGGGGATCACAGATACGCAGTATTTT
>TRBJ1-2|-|TRBV6-5|14|-
CASSPRPGSDGYTF
TGTGCCAGCAGCCCCAGGCCAGGGTCGGATGGCTACACCTTC
>TRBJ2-1|-|TRBV9|17|TRBD2
CASSAGLAGVHGAEQFF
TGTGCCAGCAGCGCTGGACTAGCGGGGGTCCATGGGGCTGAGCAGTTCTTC
>TRBJ1-4|-|TRBV5-4|12|TRBD1
CASSLDREKLFF
TGTGCCAGCAGTTTGGACAGGGAAAAACTGTTTTTT
>TRBJ2-5|few|TRBV29-1|13|-
CSVDRRSGETQYF
TGCAGCGTTGATCGGCGGTCCGGGGAGACCCAGTACTTC
>TRBJ1-4|-|TRBV7-9|17|TRBD1
CASSPPGTGFLVGKLFF
TGTGCCAGCAGCCCCCCCGGGACAGGGTTTCTTGTGGGGAAACTGTTTTTT
>TRBJ1-2|-|TRBV30|15|-
CAWSGTTKANYGYTF
TGTGCCTGGAGTGGGACTACCAAAGCTAACTATGGCTACACCTTC
>TRBJ1-5|-|TRBV19|13|-
CASSGFRNQPQHF
TGTGCCAGTAGTGGCTTCCGTAATCAGCCCCAGCATTTT
>TRBJ2-1|-|TRBV27|17|TRBD1
CASSLPPPGQADNEQFF
TGTGCCAGCAGTTTACCACCTCCGGGACAGGCGGACAATGAGCAGTTCTTC
>TRBJ1-2|-|TRBV4-1|16|TRBD1
CASSQAGQGIGYGYTF
TGCGCCAGCAGCCAAGCGGGACAGGGGATCGGCTATGGCTACACCTTC
>TRBJ1-3|-|TRBV18|17|TRBD1
CASSPRTGHLSGNTIYF
TGTGCCAGCTCACCTAGGACAGGGCACCTCTCTGGAAACACCATATATTTT
>TRBJ2-7|-|TRBV6-1|15|TRBD1
CASSETDRVSYEQYF
TGTGCCAGCAGTGAAACGGACAGGGTATCCTACGAGCAGTACTTC
>TRBJ2-5|-|TRBV6-5|13|-
CASKSGARGIQYF
TGTGCCAGCAAAAGCGGAGCGAGGGGGATCCAGTACTTC
>TRBJ1-1|-|TRBV5-1|14|-
CASSNGQTNTEAFF
TGCGCCAGCAGCAACGGACAGACGAACACTGAAGCTTTCTTT
>TRBJ1-6|-|TRBV2|18|TRBD1
CASSGTEDSSSYNSPLHF
TGTGCCAGCAGCGGGACAGAAGACTCTAGCTCCTATAATTCACCCCTCCACTTT
>TRBJ1-1|-|TRBV21-1|15|-
CASSKLDRKNTEAFF
TGTGCCAGCAGCAAACTCGACAGAAAGAACACTGAAGCTTTCTTT
>TRBJ2-1|-|TRBV7-8|12|-
CASSAKYNEQFF
TGTGCCAGCAGCGCTAAATACAATGAGCAGTTCTTC
>TRBJ2-3|-|TRBV20-1|10|-
CSALSDTQYF
TGCAGTGCCCTATCGGATACGCAGTATTTT
>TRBJ2-5|-|TRBV7-2|15|-
CASSPPQGIQETQYF
TGTGCCAGCAGCCCCCCCCAGGGGATCCAAGAGACCCAGTACTTC
>TRBJ2-3|-|TRBV6-5|15|-
CASSYAGTSTDTQYF
TGTGCCAGCAGTTACGCGGGAACTAGCACAGATACGCAGTATTTT
>TRBJ2-5|few|TRBV2|13|TRBD1
CASTRDRDETQYF
TGTGCCAGCACTAGGGACAGGGATGAGACCCAGTACTTC
>TRBJ1-1|-|TRBV5-1|14|-
CASSLNPGYTEAFF
TGCGCCAGCAGCTTAAACCCAGGGTACACTGAAGCTTTCTTT
>TRBJ1-1|-|TRBV5-6|15|TRBD1
CASILYTGVGTEAFF
TGTGCCAGCATCCTCTATACAGGGGTCGGCACTGAAGCTTTCTTT
>TRBJ1-2|-|TRBV7-2|15|TRBD1
CASNPGQRPNYGYTF
TGTGCCAGCAACCCGGGACAGAGACCTAACTATGGCTACACCTTC
>TRBJ2-3|-|TRBV9|15|-
CASSAGGAVTDTQYF
TGTGCCAGCAGCGCCGGAGGGGCAGTCACAGATACGCAGTATTTT
>TRBJ2-7|-|TRBV5-1|16|-
CASSLEGGGAFYEQYF
TGCGCCAGCAGCTTGGAGGGGGGAGGGGCCTTCTACGAGCAGTACTTC
>TRBJ2-7|-|TRBV19|14|TRBD1
CASSHWTGPYEQYF
TGTGCCAGTAGTCATTGGACAGGTCCCTACGAGCAGTACTTC
>TRBJ1-1|-|TRBV7-9|13|-
CASGWQMNTEAFF
TGTGCCTCGGGGTGGCAAATGAACACTGAAGCTTTCTTT
>TRBJ1-4|-|TRBV30|9|-
CAWNTDLPF
TGTGCCTGGAATACAGACCTCCCTTTT
>TRBJ2-1|-|TRBV7-2|14|TRBD2
CASSLRTSAHEQFF
TGTGCCAGCAGCTTGAGGACTAGCGCCCATGAGCAGTTCTTC
>TRBJ2-1|-|TRBV5-1|14|TRBD2
CASSVTAGQGEQFF
TGCGCCAGCAGCGTCACAGCGGGGCAGGGTGAGCAGTTCTTC
>TRBJ2-1|-|TRBV5-6|13|TRBD1
CASSWDRVNEQFF
TGTGCCAGCAGCTGGGACAGGGTAAATGAGCAGTTCTTC
>TRBJ1-1|-|TRBV6-6|17|TRBD1
CASSQNRGKGMNTEAFF
TGTGCCAGCAGTCAAAACAGGGGAAAGGGGATGAACACTGAAGCTTTCTTT
>TRBJ2-5|-|TRBV11-3|15|TRBD1
CASSLDGDRGRTQYF
TGTGCCAGCAGCTTAGACGGGGACAGGGGACGGACCCAGTACTTC
>TRBJ2-2|-|TRBV25-1|14|TRBD1
CASRRQGSTGELFF
TGTGCCAGCAGAAGACAGGGCAGCACCGGGGAGCTGTTTTTT
>TRBJ2-7|-|TRBV7-9|18|-
CASSLKDRDPSTLPGQYF
TGTGCCAGCAGCCTAAAGGACAGAGATCCATCTACCCTCCCCGGGCAGTACTTC
>TRBJ1-2|-|TRBV6-5|15|TRBD1
CASSYSRQGADGYTF
TGTGCCAGCAGTTACTCGAGGCAGGGGGCGGATGGCTACACCTTC
>TRBJ1-5|-|TRBV6-1|14|-
CASSEWRSNQPQHF
TGTGCCAGCAGTGAATGGCGGAGCAATCAGCCCCAGCATTTT
>TRBJ1-2|-|TRBV24-1|12|-
CATSDNEGGYTF
TGTGCCACCAGTGATAATGAGGGTGGCTACACCTTC
>TRBJ2-2|-|TRBV4-1|15|-
CASSPQVANTGELFF
TGCGCCAGCAGCCCACAGGTGGCGAACACCGGGGAGCTGTTTTTT
>TRBJ1-4|-|TRBV4-1|13|-
CASSLVFNEKLFF
TGCGCCAGCAGCCTAGTATTCAATGAAAAACTGTTTTTT
>TRBJ1-4|-|TRBV18|14|-
CASSDRARDEKLFF
TGTGCCAGCTCAGACCGGGCCAGGGATGAAAAACTGTTTTTT